What follows are 24 T cell receptor beta chains derived from one specimen sequenced in a study of T cells after yellow fever vaccination. TCRdb called the 5' RACE reads again in MiXCR, with one record for every CDR3 protein. The sample lists about 350,000 distinct CDR3 sequences; about 12% were seen once. This material consisted of CD4+ T cells sorted from PBMCs, taken 15 days after the yellow fever booster vaccination. These receptors all stem from a man between 18 and 29 years old who received the YFV17D yellow fever vaccine.

V and J are TRBV3-1 and TRBJ1-2; 8 bases are shared with TRBD1. CDR1 and CDR2 (germline): LGHDT, YNNKEL (reference sequence). The ends lost 4 bases at V and 6 bases at J; junction bases unmatched: 7. The CDR3 is made up of 14 amino acids. For the CDR3, the DNA is TGTGCCAGCAGCCCTCTGGACAGGGATAATGGCTACACCTTC. As protein: CASSPLDRDNGYTF.

This clonotype was counted only a few times. The genes are TRBV12-3 or TRBV12-4 and TRBJ2-2; 7 bases fit TRBD2. V lost 3 bases to trimming and J lost 2 bases; unmatched junction nucleotides: 6. The CDR3 is 16 residues long. CDR3 loop: CASSFLPSGNTGELFF. CDR3 in DNA: TGTGCCAGCAGTTTTTTGCCTAGCGGTAACACCGGGGAGCTGTTTTTT.

This clonotype was observed a few times. This sequence joins TRBV20-1 and TRBJ1-6; D is unclear. The germline V gene encodes CDR1 DFQATT and CDR2 SNEGSKA (reference sequence). This CDR3 region has 13 residues. With 5 bases removed from V and 10 bases from J, the gap between germline ends came to 15 bases. The CDR3 DNA is TGCAGTGCTCCGGAAGGAGCAGTCTCACCCCTCCACTTT. It is translated as CSAPEGAVSPLHF.

This clonotype was counted many times. The V gene is TRBV15, the J gene TRBJ2-5; D is uncertain. The V gene's germline CDR1 is LNHNV and CDR2 YYDKDF (reference sequence). The CDR3 length is 12 residues. The V gene lost 1 base and the J gene lost 5 bases, with 5 bases spanning the gap. CDR3 DNA sequence: TGTGCCACCAGCAGAGTGGGCGAGACCCAGTACTTC. It is translated as CATSRVGETQYF. Using reference TRBV15 and TRBJ2-5 for the parts outside the CDR3, the full variable domain is DAMVIQNPRYQVTQFGKPVTLSCSQTLNHNVMYWYQQKSSQAPKLLFHYYDKDFNNEADTPDNFQSRRPNTSFCFLDIRSPGLGDTAMYLCATSRVGETQYFGPGTRLLVL.

DNA of the CDR3: TGCAGTGGAACGCCCCCCGTCAGCCCAGATACGCAGTATTTT. Encoded protein: CSGTPPVSPDTQYF. This chain joins TRBV20-1 and TRBJ2-3; D gene ambiguous. Per germline, CDR1 DFQATT and CDR2 SNEGSKA (reference sequence). This CDR3 is built from 14 residues. V lost 7 bases and J lost 4, with 18 bases in between.

J is TRBJ1-3 and V is TRBV24-1; the D is unclear. The CDR3 consists of 14 residues. The V gene lost 5 bases and the J gene lost 5 bases, with 12 bases spanning the gap. Per the germline V gene, CDR1 is KGHDR and CDR2 is SFDVKD. The CDR3 is CATSAATERNTIYF. For the CDR3, the DNA is TGTGCCACCAGTGCAGCTACAGAAAGAAACACCATATATTTT.

The chain recombines TRBV9 with TRBJ2-7; D is possibly TRBD2 (7 bases). Between the trimmed V and J ends, which lost 3 bases and 7 bases, there was a span of 17 bases. Germline CDR1 reads SGDLS; CDR2 reads YYNGEE. The CDR3 runs to 14 residues. CDR3 sequence (DNA): TGTGCCAGCAGCGCCTCCGTAGGGGGGGAGGAGCAGTACTTC. This translates into CASSASVGGEEQYF.

The chain is built from TRBV10-1 and TRBJ1-5; 8 nucleotides align to TRBD1. V lost 9 bases to trimming and J lost 2 bases; unmatched junction nucleotides: 3. The CDR3 consists of 13 residues. Germline assignment: CDR1 WNHNN and CDR2 SYGVQD (reference sequence). CDR3 protein: CARDRDGNQPQHF. The CDR3 DNA is TGCGCCAGGGACAGGGACGGCAATCAGCCCCAGCATTTT.

This clonotype came up many times. The chain combines TRBV6-2 or TRBV6-3 with TRBJ2-3; D is undetermined. Germline V gene lookup returns CDR1 MNHEY and CDR2 SVGEGT. The length of the CDR3 is 15 residues. The ends were cut back, 0 bases at V and 0 bases at J, with 7 bases in the middle. DNA for the CDR3: TGTGCCAGCAGTTACTCCGTCGCTAGCACAGATACGCAGTATTTT. Its translation: CASSYSVASTDTQYF.

The chain couples TRBV24-1 to TRBJ2-1; D ambiguous. Germline CDR1 KGHDR, CDR2 SFDVKD. V lost 4 bases to trimming and J lost 7 bases, with 10 bases between them. This CDR3 has 13 amino acids. CDR3 sequence: CATSETGVNEQFF. As DNA, the CDR3 is TGTGCCACCAGTGAGACTGGGGTTAATGAGCAGTTCTTC.

Only a few counts were recorded for this clonotype. This chain links TRBV7-2 with TRBJ1-2; 10 bases fit TRBD1. V was clipped by 5 bases and J by 7 bases; unmatched bases: 13. This CDR3 is built from 16 residues. CDR1 is SGHTA and CDR2 is FQGNSA in the germline V gene. Here the CDR3 DNA reads TGTGCCAGCAGCAGATATCAGACAGGGGGCGCATTTGGCTACACCTTC. This codes for CASSRYQTGGAFGYTF.

V usage is TRBV15 and J usage is TRBJ2-2, with D maybe TRBD2 (5 bases). V lost 0 bases and J lost 0, with 11 bases in between. CDR1 is LNHNV and CDR2 is YYDKDF in the germline V gene (reference sequence). This CDR3 is built from 17 residues. CDR3 sequence reads: CATSRDPGSANTGELFF. For the CDR3, the DNA is TGTGCCACCAGCAGAGATCCGGGGAGTGCGAACACCGGGGAGCTGTTTTTT.

At least ten counts were recorded for this clonotype. The chain uses TRBV2 and TRBJ2-1; D perhaps matches TRBD1 (6 bases). The V gene's germline CDR1 is SNHLY and CDR2 FYNNEI. The CDR3 spans 14 residues. Deletions cut 6 bases from V and 5 bases from J, with 14 bases between. Here the CDR3 DNA reads TGTGCCAGCAGGCCGGGACACCTCAACAATGAGCAGTTCTTC. Protein sequence: CASRPGHLNNEQFF.

The V call is TRBV19, the J call TRBJ1-5; D is possibly TRBD1 (6 bases). In germline, CDR1 is LNHDA, CDR2 SQIVND (reference sequence). The V end was cut by 5 bases, the J end by 0 bases, with 8 bases between. This CDR3 comprises 14 residues. The CDR3 loop reads CASSSGDSNQPQHF. The CDR3 DNA reads TGTGCCAGTAGTTCAGGGGATAGCAATCAGCCCCAGCATTTT.

This clonotype was picked up a small number of times. V usage is TRBV6-6 and J usage is TRBJ2-3; D tentatively reads TRBD1 or TRBD2 (6 bases each). Deletions cut 8 bases from V and 4 bases from J, with 19 bases between. Germline V lookup: CDR1 MNHNY, CDR2 SVGAGI (reference sequence). The CDR3 runs 15 residues. The CDR3 is CASPPEGGRADTQYF. The CDR3 coding sequence is TGTGCCAGCCCCCCGGAGGGGGGCCGGGCAGATACGCAGTATTTT.

This clonotype showed up just a few times. The V call is TRBV6-5, the J call TRBJ2-1, with a possible D match to TRBD2 (5 bases). This CDR3 region has 14 residues. Trimming removed 6 bases at V and 8 bases at J, with 17 bases between. Germline lookup yields CDR1 MNHEY and CDR2 SVGAGI. This CDR3 reads CASSRASWLDEQFF. The CDR3 DNA sequence: TGTGCCAGCAGCCGGGCTAGCTGGTTGGATGAGCAGTTCTTC.

V usage is TRBV5-1 and J usage is TRBJ2-2, with TRBD2 identical over 9 bases. The CDR3 consists of 14 residues. CDR1 SGHRS and CDR2 YFSETQ come from the germline V gene. V trimming: 10 bases; J trimming: 0 bases; junction bases outside the gene matches: 4. CDR3 bases: TGCGCCGGCCGACTAGCGGCGAACACCGGGGAGCTGTTTTTT. This codes for CAGRLAANTGELFF.

The rearrangement links TRBV5-1 to TRBJ2-3; D not certain. V dropped 1 base and J dropped 2 bases, with 14 bases sitting between them. The V gene's germline CDR1 is SGHRS and CDR2 YFSETQ. CDR3 length equals 16 residues. The CDR3 reads CASSLPSRSTTDTQYF. As DNA, the CDR3 is TGCGCCAGCAGCTTGCCCTCCAGGTCCACCACAGATACGCAGTATTTT.

This clonotype was counted a few times. This chain links TRBV14 with TRBJ1-3; perhaps TRBD1 as D (5 bases). The CDR3 is made up of 15 amino acids. CDR1 and CDR2 (germline): SGHDN, FVKESK. V lost 3 bases to trimming and J lost 0 bases, with 9 bases between them. The CDR3 sequence: CASSHRQFSGNTIYF. The CDR3 DNA reads as TGTGCCAGCAGCCACAGACAGTTCTCTGGAAACACCATATATTTT.

The chain is built from TRBV20-1 and TRBJ2-2; 7 bases agree with TRBD2. The V and J ends lost 0 bases and 5 bases, in that order; junction bases with no gene match: 9. The CDR3 is made up of 16 amino acids. Germline CDR1 reads DFQATT; CDR2 reads SNEGSKA (reference sequence). The CDR3 sequence: CSARDFQRGGTGELFF. The CDR3 DNA follows: TGCAGTGCTAGAGATTTTCAGCGGGGCGGAACCGGGGAGCTGTTTTTT.

The rearrangement links TRBV9 to TRBJ1-6; D call uncertain. The CDR3 has 13 residues. The germline V and J ends were trimmed by 0 bases and 7 bases, with 5 bases remaining between them. Germline V gene sequence: CDR1 SGDLS, CDR2 YYNGEE. CDR3 bases: TGTGCCAGCAGCGTAGATCCCAATTCACCCCTCCACTTT. As protein: CASSVDPNSPLHF.

V gene TRBV6-5 combines with J gene TRBJ2-1; 10 bases match TRBD2. V lost 3 bases and J lost 4; bases outside the gene matches: 3. From germline, CDR1 is MNHEY and CDR2 SVGAGI. This CDR3 contains 15 residues. CDR3 in DNA: TGTGCCAGCAGTTATACTAGCGGGGTTTACAATGAGCAGTTCTTC. Its protein product is CASSYTSGVYNEQFF.

In this sample, this clonotype turned up a few times. The rearrangement joins TRBV6-6 to TRBJ1-6; tentatively, D is TRBD1 (5 bases). Germline loops: CDR1 MNHNY, CDR2 SVGAGI (reference sequence). The CDR3 is 14 residues long. Trimming left V 5 bases short and J 7 bases short, with 12 bases between. CDR3 in amino acids: CASSGGVGNSPLHF. CDR3 sequence (DNA): TGTGCCAGCAGTGGAGGGGTCGGGAATTCACCCCTCCACTTT.

A note on this clonotype: This may be a read error: a much more frequent sequence differs by one nucleotide. The V call is TRBV30, the J call TRBJ1-4, with a weak D call TRBD1 (6 bases). Trimming stripped 2 bases from V and 8 bases from J, with 15 bases between. Per the germline V gene, CDR1 is GTSNPN and CDR2 is SVGIG (reference sequence). There are 14 residues in the CDR3. The CDR3 coding sequence is TGTGCCTGGAGTATGGAGGGGGGGAGGGAAAAACTGTTTTTT. Translation gives CAWSMEGGREKLFF.